Listed below are T cell receptor beta chains from one sample, sequenced in a study of T-cell reconstitution after alpha-beta-depleted transplantation in children. TCRdb recomputed calls from the PCR reads with MiXCR, one row per CDR3 protein. The data hold 120,000 or so distinct CDR3 sequences, with approximately 22% observed a single time. The source was PBMCs, mostly from graft donor cells, collected 180 days after TCRalphabeta/CD19-depleted stem cell transplant. Source of these receptors: a male patient aged 2 to 9 who had a stem cell transplant for chronic granulomatous disease, so the T cells may come from the graft donor. Both conserved end residues are part of each CDR3. The order of the fields is V gene, D gene, J gene, clone size, CDR3 protein, CDR3 DNA. D genes are given only for firm matches. Size is omitted from some rows. Given values are once, few, many or a class for expanded clones.

v_call: TRBV5-1
d_call: .
j_call: TRBJ2-1
clone_size: .
cdr3_aa: CASSLRQPGHPNEQFF
cdr3_nt: TGCGCCAGCAGCCTTCGTCAACCGGGACATCCCAATGAGCAGTTCTTC

v_call: TRBV7-2
d_call: TRBD1
j_call: TRBJ1-1
clone_size: .
cdr3_aa: CASSFDRGPTEAFF
cdr3_nt: TGTGCCAGCAGCTTCGACAGGGGGCCTACTGAAGCTTTCTTT

v_call: TRBV2
d_call: .
j_call: TRBJ2-5
clone_size: .
cdr3_aa: CASRETLGIQETQYF
cdr3_nt: TGTGCCAGCAGGGAAACACTAGGGATACAAGAGACCCAGTACTTC

v_call: TRBV20-1
d_call: .
j_call: TRBJ2-3
clone_size: few
cdr3_aa: CSAKDGSPPDTQYF
cdr3_nt: TGCAGTGCCAAGGATGGCAGCCCCCCAGATACGCAGTATTTT

v_call: TRBV27
d_call: .
j_call: TRBJ2-2
clone_size: .
cdr3_aa: CASSFLGRFTGELFF
cdr3_nt: TGTGCCAGCAGTTTTCTAGGAAGGTTTACCGGGGAGCTGTTTTTT

v_call: TRBV7-2
d_call: TRBD2
j_call: TRBJ2-1
clone_size: many
cdr3_aa: CASSELAGARDEQFF
cdr3_nt: TGTGCCAGCAGCGAGCTAGCGGGAGCTCGGGATGAGCAGTTCTTC

v_call: TRBV2
d_call: .
j_call: TRBJ2-1
clone_size: .
cdr3_aa: CASSEANTAVYNEQFF
cdr3_nt: TGTGCCAGCAGTGAAGCAAACACTGCCGTGTACAATGAGCAGTTCTTC

v_call: TRBV12-3/TRBV12-4
d_call: .
j_call: TRBJ2-6
clone_size: .
cdr3_aa: CASRAKGTGANVLTF
cdr3_nt: TGTGCCAGCAGGGCCAAGGGGACTGGGGCCAACGTCCTGACTTTC

v_call: TRBV12-3/TRBV12-4
d_call: TRBD2
j_call: TRBJ2-2
clone_size: many
cdr3_aa: CASSRGLAGVNTGELFF
cdr3_nt: TGTGCCAGCAGCCGCGGACTAGCGGGAGTGAACACCGGGGAGCTGTTTTTT

v_call: TRBV10-3
d_call: .
j_call: TRBJ2-7
clone_size: few
cdr3_aa: CAISEVGALYEQYF
cdr3_nt: TGTGCCATCAGTGAAGTCGGCGCCCTCTACGAGCAGTACTTC

v_call: TRBV29-1
d_call: TRBD2
j_call: TRBJ2-5
clone_size: few
cdr3_aa: CSVAPGGQETQYF
cdr3_nt: TGCAGCGTCGCCCCGGGGGGCCAAGAGACCCAGTACTTC

v_call: TRBV6-5
d_call: TRBD2
j_call: TRBJ2-1
clone_size: few
cdr3_aa: CASGTSNEQFF
cdr3_nt: TGTGCCAGCGGGACTAGCAACGAGCAGTTCTTC

v_call: TRBV28
d_call: .
j_call: TRBJ2-5
clone_size: few
cdr3_aa: CASSLGGKGEETQYF
cdr3_nt: TGTGCCAGCAGTCTAGGGGGTAAAGGGGAAGAGACCCAGTACTTC

v_call: TRBV12-2
d_call: .
j_call: TRBJ2-7
clone_size: few
cdr3_aa: CASRLGCGLEQYF
cdr3_nt: TGTGCAAGTCGATTGGGTTGCGGTCTTGAGCAGTACTTC

v_call: TRBV6-5
d_call: TRBD2
j_call: TRBJ2-1
clone_size: many
cdr3_aa: CASSSAGASSYNEQFF
cdr3_nt: TGTGCCAGCAGTTCCGCGGGAGCGAGCTCCTACAATGAGCAGTTCTTC

v_call: TRBV28
d_call: .
j_call: TRBJ2-3
clone_size: .
cdr3_aa: CASSSQGIDTQYF
cdr3_nt: TGTGCCAGCAGCTCACAGGGTATAGATACGCAGTATTTT

v_call: TRBV12-3/TRBV12-4
d_call: .
j_call: TRBJ1-1
clone_size: few
cdr3_aa: CASSSLMNTEAFF
cdr3_nt: TGTGCCAGCAGCTCTCTTATGAACACTGAAGCTTTCTTT

v_call: TRBV15
d_call: TRBD2
j_call: TRBJ2-5
clone_size: .
cdr3_aa: CATSRAGLAVLETQYF
cdr3_nt: TGTGCCACCAGCAGAGCGGGACTAGCGGTGTTAGAGACCCAGTACTTC

v_call: TRBV10-1
d_call: TRBD1
j_call: TRBJ2-1
clone_size: few
cdr3_aa: CASSDGRGNGNEQFF
cdr3_nt: TGCGCCAGCAGTGACGGCAGGGGGAATGGCAATGAGCAGTTCTTC

v_call: TRBV3-1
d_call: .
j_call: TRBJ2-2
clone_size: many
cdr3_aa: CASSQALAPAGELFF
cdr3_nt: TGTGCCAGCAGCCAAGCGCTAGCCCCGGCCGGGGAGCTGTTTTTT

v_call: TRBV2
d_call: .
j_call: TRBJ2-5
clone_size: many
cdr3_aa: CATIGVRETQYF
cdr3_nt: TGTGCCACTATTGGGGTCCGGGAGACCCAGTACTTC

v_call: TRBV11-2
d_call: .
j_call: TRBJ2-3
clone_size: few
cdr3_aa: CASSILLTDTQYF
cdr3_nt: TGTGCCAGCAGCATACTCTTGACAGATACGCAGTATTTT

v_call: TRBV5-1
d_call: TRBD2
j_call: TRBJ2-3
clone_size: .
cdr3_aa: CASSLALLAGGHHTQYF
cdr3_nt: TGCGCCAGCAGCTTGGCCTTGCTAGCGGGAGGGCATCATACGCAGTATTTT

v_call: TRBV6-2/TRBV6-3
d_call: .
j_call: TRBJ1-5
clone_size: .
cdr3_aa: CASSLQGGLPPQHF
cdr3_nt: TGTGCCAGCAGTTTACAGGGTGGTCTTCCGCCCCAGCATTTT

v_call: TRBV12-3/TRBV12-4
d_call: TRBD2
j_call: TRBJ2-7
clone_size: few
cdr3_aa: CASSLQGLSSYEQYF
cdr3_nt: TGTGCCAGCAGTTTGCAGGGACTAAGCTCCTACGAGCAGTACTTC

v_call: TRBV20-1
d_call: TRBD2
j_call: TRBJ2-2
clone_size: .
cdr3_aa: CSASLGFGGRFDTGELFF
cdr3_nt: TGCAGTGCTAGTCTGGGGTTTGGCGGGAGGTTTGACACCGGGGAGCTGTTTTTT

v_call: TRBV20-1
d_call: .
j_call: TRBJ2-5
clone_size: .
cdr3_aa: CSAPGLQIQETQYF
cdr3_nt: TGCAGTGCCCCAGGACTCCAGATACAAGAGACCCAGTACTTC

v_call: TRBV5-4
d_call: .
j_call: TRBJ2-3
clone_size: .
cdr3_aa: CASSPVGDTQYF
cdr3_nt: TGTGCCAGCAGCCCCGTGGGGGATACGCAGTATTTT

v_call: TRBV7-2
d_call: .
j_call: TRBJ1-2
clone_size: .
cdr3_aa: CASSFSHNYGYTF
cdr3_nt: TGTGCCAGCAGCTTCTCACATAACTATGGCTACACCTTC

v_call: TRBV2
d_call: .
j_call: TRBJ2-1
clone_size: few
cdr3_aa: CASSDQPNNEQFF
cdr3_nt: TGTGCCAGCAGTGATCAACCCAACAATGAGCAGTTCTTC

v_call: TRBV12-3/TRBV12-4
d_call: .
j_call: TRBJ1-3
clone_size: few
cdr3_aa: CASSLGAASTIYF
cdr3_nt: TGTGCCAGCAGTCTAGGGGCTGCGAGCACCATATATTTT

v_call: TRBV5-1
d_call: .
j_call: TRBJ2-1
clone_size: few
cdr3_aa: CASSFRTHNEQFF
cdr3_nt: TGCGCCAGCAGCTTCAGAACACACAATGAGCAGTTCTTC

v_call: TRBV7-2
d_call: .
j_call: TRBJ2-5
clone_size: few
cdr3_aa: CASSFAIETQYF
cdr3_nt: TGTGCCAGCAGCTTCGCGATAGAGACCCAGTACTTC

v_call: TRBV12-3/TRBV12-4
d_call: TRBD1
j_call: TRBJ1-2
clone_size: many
cdr3_aa: CASSSPRTGAPGYTF
cdr3_nt: TGTGCCAGCAGTTCTCCACGGACAGGGGCGCCTGGCTACACCTTC

v_call: TRBV5-5
d_call: .
j_call: TRBJ2-6
clone_size: .
cdr3_aa: CASSLVGVSGANVLTF
cdr3_nt: TGTGCCAGCAGCTTGGTTGGCGTCTCTGGGGCCAACGTCCTGACTTTC

v_call: TRBV28
d_call: .
j_call: TRBJ1-4
clone_size: .
cdr3_aa: CASSILGEKLFF
cdr3_nt: TGTGCCAGCAGTATCCTCGGTGAAAAACTGTTTTTT

v_call: TRBV9
d_call: .
j_call: TRBJ1-3
clone_size: few
cdr3_aa: CASSVATRAAGNTIYF
cdr3_nt: TGTGCCAGCAGCGTAGCTACGAGGGCGGCTGGAAACACCATATATTTT

v_call: TRBV20-1
d_call: .
j_call: TRBJ2-3
clone_size: many
cdr3_aa: CSADYFTDTQYF
cdr3_nt: TGCAGTGCTGACTACTTCACAGATACGCAGTATTTT

v_call: TRBV12-3/TRBV12-4
d_call: .
j_call: TRBJ2-7
clone_size: .
cdr3_aa: CASSLGTGQYF
cdr3_nt: TGTGCCAGCAGTTTGGGTACGGGGCAGTACTTC

v_call: TRBV5-1
d_call: .
j_call: TRBJ2-1
clone_size: .
cdr3_aa: CASSGDPDWTWTYNEQFF
cdr3_nt: TGCGCCAGCAGCGGGGACCCTGACTGGACCTGGACCTACAATGAGCAGTTCTTC

v_call: TRBV27
d_call: .
j_call: TRBJ1-1
clone_size: many
cdr3_aa: CASSLLGGQGTEAFF
cdr3_nt: TGTGCCAGCAGCCTCTTGGGGGGCCAGGGCACTGAAGCTTTCTTT

v_call: TRBV29-1
d_call: .
j_call: TRBJ2-6
clone_size: few
cdr3_aa: CSATSGGAGANVLTF
cdr3_nt: TGCAGCGCGACTAGTGGGGGGGCGGGGGCCAACGTCCTGACTTTC

v_call: TRBV12-3/TRBV12-4
d_call: .
j_call: TRBJ2-7
clone_size: .
cdr3_aa: CASSLARIQYF
cdr3_nt: TGTGCCAGCAGCCTGGCCAGGATACAGTACTTC

v_call: TRBV7-3
d_call: .
j_call: TRBJ2-3
clone_size: few
cdr3_aa: CASSLDHSTDTQYF
cdr3_nt: TGTGCCAGCAGCTTAGACCACAGCACAGATACGCAGTATTTT

v_call: TRBV12-3/TRBV12-4
d_call: .
j_call: TRBJ1-2
clone_size: many
cdr3_aa: CASSPAGGKVGYTF
cdr3_nt: TGTGCCAGCAGCCCCGCGGGGGGCAAGGTTGGCTACACCTTC

v_call: TRBV12-3/TRBV12-4
d_call: .
j_call: TRBJ2-7
clone_size: .
cdr3_aa: CASSADTSHYEQYF
cdr3_nt: TGTGCCAGCAGTGCCGACACCTCCCACTACGAGCAGTACTTC

v_call: TRBV12-3/TRBV12-4
d_call: .
j_call: TRBJ2-7
clone_size: .
cdr3_aa: CASSKDRLSSYEQYF
cdr3_nt: TGTGCCAGCAGTAAAGACAGACTAAGCTCCTACGAGCAGTACTTC

v_call: TRBV12-3/TRBV12-4
d_call: .
j_call: TRBJ1-5
clone_size: .
cdr3_aa: CASSFGGVTYNQPQHF
cdr3_nt: TGTGCCAGCAGTTTTGGAGGGGTTACCTACAATCAGCCCCAGCATTTT